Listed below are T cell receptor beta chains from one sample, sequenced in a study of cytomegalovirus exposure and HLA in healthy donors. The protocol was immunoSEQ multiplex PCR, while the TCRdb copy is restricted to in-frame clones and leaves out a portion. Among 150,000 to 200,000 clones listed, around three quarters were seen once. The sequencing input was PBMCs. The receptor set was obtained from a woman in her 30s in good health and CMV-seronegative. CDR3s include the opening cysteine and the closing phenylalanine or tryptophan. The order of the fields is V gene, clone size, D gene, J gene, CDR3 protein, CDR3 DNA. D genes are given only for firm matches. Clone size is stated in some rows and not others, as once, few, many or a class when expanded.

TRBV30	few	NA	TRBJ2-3	CAWRTWTPPSTDTQYF	TGTGCCTGGAGGACCTGGACTCCCCCTAGCACAGATACGCAGTATTTT
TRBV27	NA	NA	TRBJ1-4	CASSLSATFNEKLFF	TGTGCCAGCAGTTTAAGCGCAACTTTTAATGAAAAACTGTTTTTT
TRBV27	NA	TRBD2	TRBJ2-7	CATLQRTSGRYEQYF	TGTGCCACCCTACAGAGGACTAGCGGGAGGTACGAGCAGTACTTC
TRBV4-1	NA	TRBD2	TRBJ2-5	CASSQGLAAGRETQYF	TGCGCCAGCAGCCAAGGGCTAGCGGCAGGGAGGGAGACCCAGTACTTC
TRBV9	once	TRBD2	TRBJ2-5	CASSEAGAVQETQYF	TGTGCCAGCAGCGAGGCGGGAGCCGTACAAGAGACCCAGTACTTC
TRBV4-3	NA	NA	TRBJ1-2	CASSPHDTHINYGYTF	TGCGCCAGCAGCCCACATGACACCCATATTAACTATGGCTACACCTTC
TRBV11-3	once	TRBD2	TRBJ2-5	CASSSRAGLEETQYF	TGTGCCAGCAGCTCCCGAGCGGGATTGGAGGAGACCCAGTACTTC
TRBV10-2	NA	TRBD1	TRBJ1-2	CASSVGTGFLFGYTF	TGCGCCAGCAGTGTTGGGACAGGGTTTCTTTTTGGCTACACCTTC
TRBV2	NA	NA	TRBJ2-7	CASSEAAPHEQYF	TGTGCCAGCAGTGAGGCAGCGCCCCACGAGCAGTACTTC
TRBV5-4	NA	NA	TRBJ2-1	CASSLGLGHEYEQFF	TGTGCCAGCAGCTTGGGGTTGGGACATGAATATGAGCAGTTCTTC
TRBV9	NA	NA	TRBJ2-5	CASSEGPGEGETQYF	TGTGCCAGCAGCGAGGGACCGGGGGAAGGTGAGACCCAGTACTTC
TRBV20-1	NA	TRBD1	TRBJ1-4	CSARDRPKLFF	TGCAGTGCTCGGGACAGACCAAAACTGTTTTTT
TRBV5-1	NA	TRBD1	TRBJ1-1	CASSATQGSNTEAFF	TGCGCCAGCAGCGCCACACAGGGGTCGAACACTGAAGCTTTCTTT
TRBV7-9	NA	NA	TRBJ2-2	CASSSPSGELFF	TGTGCCAGCAGCTCCCCCTCCGGGGAGCTGTTTTTT
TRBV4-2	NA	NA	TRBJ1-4	CASSQDLEGFDLEKLFF	TGTGCCAGCAGCCAAGATCTGGAGGGTTTTGATCTTGAAAAACTGTTTTTT
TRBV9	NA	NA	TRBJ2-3	CASSVDGTSTDTQYF	TGTGCCAGCAGCGTAGATGGGACTAGCACAGATACGCAGTATTTT
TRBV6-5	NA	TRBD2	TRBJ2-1	CASSYSRTSGSGEQFF	TGTGCCAGCAGTTACTCGCGGACTAGCGGGAGCGGCGAGCAGTTCTTC
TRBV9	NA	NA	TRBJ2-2	CASSLGLGPGELFF	TGTGCCAGCAGCTTGGGACTGGGCCCCGGGGAGCTGTTTTTT
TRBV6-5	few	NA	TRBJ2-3	CASSRRGDTQYF	TGTGCCAGCAGCCGCAGGGGCGATACGCAGTATTTT
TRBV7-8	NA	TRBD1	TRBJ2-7	CASSLGTGGHEQYF	TGTGCCAGCAGCCTCGGGACAGGTGGCCACGAGCAGTACTTC
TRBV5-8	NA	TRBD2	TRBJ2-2	CASSRRGGRGTGELFF	TGTGCCAGCAGCCGAAGAGGCGGGAGGGGAACCGGGGAGCTGTTTTTT
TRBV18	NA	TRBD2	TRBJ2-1	CASSPRLAAYNEQFF	TGTGCCAGCTCACCCCGACTAGCGGCCTACAATGAGCAGTTCTTC
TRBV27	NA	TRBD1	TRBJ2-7	CASTPTGGVFEQYF	TGTGCCAGCACCCCGACAGGGGGTGTTTTCGAGCAGTACTTC
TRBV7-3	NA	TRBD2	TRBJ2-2	CASSLPLAGGPRTGELFF	TGTGCCAGCAGCTTACCACTAGCGGGGGGGCCTCGGACCGGGGAGCTGTTTTTT
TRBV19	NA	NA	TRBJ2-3	CASSIVTGGTDTQYF	TGTGCCAGTAGTATAGTAACAGGAGGGACAGATACGCAGTATTTT
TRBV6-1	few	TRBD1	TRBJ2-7	CASSVDRGRYEQYF	TGTGCCAGCAGTGTCGACAGGGGGCGGTACGAGCAGTACTTC
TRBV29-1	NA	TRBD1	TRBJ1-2	CSVEAPGQVGGYTF	TGCAGCGTTGAAGCCCCGGGACAGGTCGGTGGCTACACCTTC
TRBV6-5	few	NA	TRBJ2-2	CASLPGTTNTGELFF	TGTGCCAGCTTACCCGGGACAACGAACACCGGGGAGCTGTTTTTT